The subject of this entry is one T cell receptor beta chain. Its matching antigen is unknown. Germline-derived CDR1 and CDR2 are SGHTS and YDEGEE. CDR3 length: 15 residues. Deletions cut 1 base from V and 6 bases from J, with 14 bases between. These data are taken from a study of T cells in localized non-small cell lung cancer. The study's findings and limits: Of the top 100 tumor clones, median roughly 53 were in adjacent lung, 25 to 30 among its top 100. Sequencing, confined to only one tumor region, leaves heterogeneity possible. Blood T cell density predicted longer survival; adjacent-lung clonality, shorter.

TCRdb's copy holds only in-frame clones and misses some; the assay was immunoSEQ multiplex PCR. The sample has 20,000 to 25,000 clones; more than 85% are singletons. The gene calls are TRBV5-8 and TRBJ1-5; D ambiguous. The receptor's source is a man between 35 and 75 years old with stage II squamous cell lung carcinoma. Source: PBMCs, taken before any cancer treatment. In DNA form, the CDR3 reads TGTGCCAGCAGCTTGAGGGTAGGACGGGGTCAGCCCCAGCATTTT. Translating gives CASSLRVGRGQPQHF.